The T cell receptor (beta chain) under discussion was sequenced for a study of cytomegalovirus exposure and HLA in healthy donors. Background on the study: Prior work identified more than 90 million unique TCR beta sequences in some 180 million T cells.

With regard to this clone: The antigen is unknown.

13 Jbeta primers and 60 Vbeta primers were used for the PCR. Profiled with immunoSEQ multiplex PCR; TCRdb holds only in-frame clones, not every one. The data show under 200,000 clones, over 65% seen once. Study results and limitations: A further, later analysis showed that HLA-associated TCR beta chains (compared with equally common others) were more clonally expanded. What was likely a sequencing artifact was a cluster of highly shared sequence variants.

Germline values: CDR1 SEHNR, CDR2 FQNEAQ (reference sequence). Germline trimming cut 5 bases from V and 5 bases from J; bases unmatched to any gene: 10. The CDR3 length is 16 residues. V gene TRBV7-9 combines with J gene TRBJ2-3; 10 bases are a match to TRBD2. Sequences were obtained from PBMCs. This clonotype originated in a woman aged 25 to 39 in good health and CMV-seronegative. The CDR3 loop reads CASSLGSSGSVDTQYF. The CDR3 DNA reads as TGTGCCAGCAGCCTGGGGTCTAGCGGGAGTGTAGATACGCAGTATTTT.